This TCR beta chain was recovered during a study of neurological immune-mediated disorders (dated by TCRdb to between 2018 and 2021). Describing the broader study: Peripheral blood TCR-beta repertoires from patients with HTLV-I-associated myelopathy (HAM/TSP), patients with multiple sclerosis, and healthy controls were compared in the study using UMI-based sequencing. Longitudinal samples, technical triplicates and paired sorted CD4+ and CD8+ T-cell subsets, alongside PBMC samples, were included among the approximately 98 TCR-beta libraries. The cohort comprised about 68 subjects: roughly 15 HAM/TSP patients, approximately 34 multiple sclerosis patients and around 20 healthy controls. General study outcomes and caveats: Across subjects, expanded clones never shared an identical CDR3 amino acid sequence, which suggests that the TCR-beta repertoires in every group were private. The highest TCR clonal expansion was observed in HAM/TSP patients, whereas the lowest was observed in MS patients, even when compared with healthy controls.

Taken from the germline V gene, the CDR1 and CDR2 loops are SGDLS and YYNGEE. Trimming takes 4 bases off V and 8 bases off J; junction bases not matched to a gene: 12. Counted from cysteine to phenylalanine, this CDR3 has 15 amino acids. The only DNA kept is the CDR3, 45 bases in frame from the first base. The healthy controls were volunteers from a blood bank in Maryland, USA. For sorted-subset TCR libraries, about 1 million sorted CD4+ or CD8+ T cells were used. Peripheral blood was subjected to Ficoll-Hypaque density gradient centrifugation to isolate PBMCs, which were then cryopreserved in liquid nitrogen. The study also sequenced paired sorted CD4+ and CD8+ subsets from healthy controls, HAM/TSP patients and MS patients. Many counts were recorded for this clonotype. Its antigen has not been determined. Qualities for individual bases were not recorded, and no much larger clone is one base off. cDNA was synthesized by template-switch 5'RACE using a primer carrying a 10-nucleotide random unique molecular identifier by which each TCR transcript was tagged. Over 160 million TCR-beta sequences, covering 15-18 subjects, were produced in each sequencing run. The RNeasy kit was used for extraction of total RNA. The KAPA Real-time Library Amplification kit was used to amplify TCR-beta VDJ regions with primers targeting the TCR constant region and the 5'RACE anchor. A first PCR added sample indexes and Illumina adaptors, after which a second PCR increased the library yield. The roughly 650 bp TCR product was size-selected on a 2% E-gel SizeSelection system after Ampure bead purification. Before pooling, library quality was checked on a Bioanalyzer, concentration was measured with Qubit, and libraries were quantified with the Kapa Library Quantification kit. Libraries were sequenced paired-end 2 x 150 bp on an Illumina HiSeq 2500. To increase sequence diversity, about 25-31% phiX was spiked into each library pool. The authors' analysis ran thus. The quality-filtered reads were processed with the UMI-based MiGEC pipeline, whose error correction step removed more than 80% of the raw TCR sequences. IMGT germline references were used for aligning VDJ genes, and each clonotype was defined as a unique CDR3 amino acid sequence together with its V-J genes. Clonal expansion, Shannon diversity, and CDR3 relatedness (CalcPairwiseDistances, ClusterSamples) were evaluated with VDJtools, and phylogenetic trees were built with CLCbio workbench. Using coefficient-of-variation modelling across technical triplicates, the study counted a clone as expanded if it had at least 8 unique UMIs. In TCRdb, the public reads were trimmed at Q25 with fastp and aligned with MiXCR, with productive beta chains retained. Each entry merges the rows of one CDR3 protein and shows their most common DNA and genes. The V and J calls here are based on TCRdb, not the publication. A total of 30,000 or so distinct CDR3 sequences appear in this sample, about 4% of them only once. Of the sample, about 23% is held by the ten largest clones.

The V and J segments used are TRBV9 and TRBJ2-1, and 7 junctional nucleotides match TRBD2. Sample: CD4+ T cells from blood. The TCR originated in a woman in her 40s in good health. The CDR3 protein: CASSLQSGVIDEQFF. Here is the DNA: TGTGCCAGCAGCCTGCAGAGCGGGGTCATCGATGAGCAGTTCTTC.